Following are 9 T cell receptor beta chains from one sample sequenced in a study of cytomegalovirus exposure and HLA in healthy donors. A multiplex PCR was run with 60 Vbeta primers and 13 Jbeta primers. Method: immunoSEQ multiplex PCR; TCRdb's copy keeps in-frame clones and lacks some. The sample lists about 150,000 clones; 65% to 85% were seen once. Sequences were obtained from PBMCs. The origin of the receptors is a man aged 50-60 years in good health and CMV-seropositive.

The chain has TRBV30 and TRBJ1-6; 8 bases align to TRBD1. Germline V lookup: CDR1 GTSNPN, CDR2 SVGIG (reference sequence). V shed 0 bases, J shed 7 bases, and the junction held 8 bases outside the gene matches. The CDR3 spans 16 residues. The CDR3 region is CAWSVFGGQENSPLHF. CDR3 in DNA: TGTGCCTGGAGTGTATTTGGGGGACAGGAAAATTCACCCCTCCACTTT.

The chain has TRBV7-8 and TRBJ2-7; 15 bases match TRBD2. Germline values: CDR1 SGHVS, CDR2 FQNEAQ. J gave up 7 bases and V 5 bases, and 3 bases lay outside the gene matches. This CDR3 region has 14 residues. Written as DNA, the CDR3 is TGTGCCAGCAGCGGACTAGCGGGAGGGCAAGAGCAGTACTTC. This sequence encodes CASSGLAGGQEQYF. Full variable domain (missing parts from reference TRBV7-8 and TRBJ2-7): GAGVSQSPRYKVAKRGQDVALRCDPISGHVSLFWYQQALGQGPEFLTYFQNEAQLDKSGLPSDRFFAERPEGSVSTLKIQRTQQEDSAVYLCASSGLAGGQEQYFGPGTRLTVT.

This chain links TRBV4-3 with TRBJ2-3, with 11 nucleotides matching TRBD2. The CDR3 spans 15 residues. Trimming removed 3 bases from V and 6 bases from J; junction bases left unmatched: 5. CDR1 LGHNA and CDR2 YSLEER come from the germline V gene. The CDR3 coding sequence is TGCGCCAGCAGCCAGGGGGCTAGCGGGAGGGATACGCAGTATTTT. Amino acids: CASSQGASGRDTQYF.

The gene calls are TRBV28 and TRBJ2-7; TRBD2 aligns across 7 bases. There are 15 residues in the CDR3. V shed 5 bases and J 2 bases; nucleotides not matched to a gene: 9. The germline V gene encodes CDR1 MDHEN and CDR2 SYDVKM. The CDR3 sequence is CASSVIAGPTYEQYF. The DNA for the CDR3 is TGTGCCAGCAGTGTAATAGCGGGCCCCACCTACGAGCAGTACTTC.

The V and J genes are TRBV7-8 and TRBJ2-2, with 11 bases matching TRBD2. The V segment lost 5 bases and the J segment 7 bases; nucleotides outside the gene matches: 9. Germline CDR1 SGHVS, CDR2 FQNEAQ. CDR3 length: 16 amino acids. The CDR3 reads CASSRGLAGAYGELFF. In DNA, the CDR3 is TGTGCCAGCAGCCGCGGACTAGCGGGTGCCTACGGGGAGCTGTTTTTT. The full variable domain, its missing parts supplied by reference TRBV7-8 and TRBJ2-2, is GAGVSQSPRYKVAKRGQDVALRCDPISGHVSLFWYQQALGQGPEFLTYFQNEAQLDKSGLPSDRFFAERPEGSVSTLKIQRTQQEDSAVYLCASSRGLAGAYGELFFGEGSRLTVL.

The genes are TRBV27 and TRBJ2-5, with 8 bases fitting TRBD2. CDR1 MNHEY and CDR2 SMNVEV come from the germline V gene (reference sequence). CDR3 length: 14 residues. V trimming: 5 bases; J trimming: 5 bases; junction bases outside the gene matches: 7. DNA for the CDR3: TGTGCCAGCAGTCCCGCGGGGGGCAGGGAGACCCAGTACTTC. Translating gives CASSPAGGRETQYF.

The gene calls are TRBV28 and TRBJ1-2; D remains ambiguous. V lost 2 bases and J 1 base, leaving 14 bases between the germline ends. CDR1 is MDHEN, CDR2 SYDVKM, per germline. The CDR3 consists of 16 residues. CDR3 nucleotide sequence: TGTGCCAGCAGTTTAGTGTACGGCAGACTTAACTATGGCTACACCTTC. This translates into CASSLVYGRLNYGYTF.

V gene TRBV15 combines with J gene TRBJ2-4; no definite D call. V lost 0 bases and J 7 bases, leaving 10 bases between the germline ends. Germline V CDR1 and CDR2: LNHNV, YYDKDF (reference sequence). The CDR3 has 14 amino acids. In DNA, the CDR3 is TGTGCCACCAGCAGAGAACGGGTCCTGAACATTCAGTACTTC. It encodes CATSRERVLNIQYF.

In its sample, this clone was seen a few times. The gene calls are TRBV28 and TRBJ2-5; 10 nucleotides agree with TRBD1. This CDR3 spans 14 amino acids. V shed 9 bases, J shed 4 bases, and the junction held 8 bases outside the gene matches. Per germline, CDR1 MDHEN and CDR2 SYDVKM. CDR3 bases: TGTGCCAGTTTTTCCGACAGGGGGCGAGAGACCCAGTACTTC. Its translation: CASFSDRGRETQYF.